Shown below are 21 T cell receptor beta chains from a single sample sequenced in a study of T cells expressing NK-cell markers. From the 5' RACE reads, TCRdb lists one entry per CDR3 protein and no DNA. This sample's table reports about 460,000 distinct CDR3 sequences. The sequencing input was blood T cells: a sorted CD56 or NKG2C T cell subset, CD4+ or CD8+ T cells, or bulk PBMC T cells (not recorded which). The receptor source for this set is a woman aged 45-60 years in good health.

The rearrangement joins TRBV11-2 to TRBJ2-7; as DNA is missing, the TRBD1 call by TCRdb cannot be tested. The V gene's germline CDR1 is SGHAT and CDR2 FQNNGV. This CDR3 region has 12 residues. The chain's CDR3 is CASSLDRVEQYF.

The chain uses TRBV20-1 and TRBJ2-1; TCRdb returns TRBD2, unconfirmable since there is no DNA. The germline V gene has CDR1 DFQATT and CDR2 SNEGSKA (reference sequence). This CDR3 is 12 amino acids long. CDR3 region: CSARVAHNEQFF.

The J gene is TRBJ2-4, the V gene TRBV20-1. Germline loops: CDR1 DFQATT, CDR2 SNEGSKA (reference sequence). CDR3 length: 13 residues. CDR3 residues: CSAETSGKNIQYF.

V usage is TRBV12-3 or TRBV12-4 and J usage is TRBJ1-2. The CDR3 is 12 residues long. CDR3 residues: CASSSSGYGYTF.

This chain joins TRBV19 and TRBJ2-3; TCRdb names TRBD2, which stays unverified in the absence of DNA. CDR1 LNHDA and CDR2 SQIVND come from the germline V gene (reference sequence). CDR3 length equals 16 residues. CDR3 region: CASSIGASGDTDTQYF.

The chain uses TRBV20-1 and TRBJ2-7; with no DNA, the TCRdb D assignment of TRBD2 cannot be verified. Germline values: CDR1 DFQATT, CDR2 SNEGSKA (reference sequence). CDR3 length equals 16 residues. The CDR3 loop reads CSARGIAGAPPYEQYF.

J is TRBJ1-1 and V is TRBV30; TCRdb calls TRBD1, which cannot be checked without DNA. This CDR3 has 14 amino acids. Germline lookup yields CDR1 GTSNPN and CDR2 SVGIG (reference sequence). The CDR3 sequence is CAWTMGQMNTEAFF.

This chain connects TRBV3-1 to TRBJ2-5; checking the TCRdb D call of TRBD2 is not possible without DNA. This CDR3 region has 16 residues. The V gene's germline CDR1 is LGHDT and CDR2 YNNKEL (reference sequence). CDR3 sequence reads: CASSQGLAGGRETQYF.

CDR3 sequence reads: CASSALAVTLSEQFF. V usage is TRBV5-5 and J usage is TRBJ2-1; TCRdb names TRBD2, which stays unverified in the absence of DNA. The CDR3 extends over 15 amino acids. CDR1 and CDR2 (germline): SGHKS, YYEKEE (reference sequence).

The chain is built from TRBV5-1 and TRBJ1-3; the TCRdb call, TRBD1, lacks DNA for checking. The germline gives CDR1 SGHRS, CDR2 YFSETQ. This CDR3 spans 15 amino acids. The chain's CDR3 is CASSLEPGGGNTIYF. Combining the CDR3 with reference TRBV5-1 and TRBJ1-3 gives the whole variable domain KAGVTQTPRYLIKTRGQQVTLSCSPISGHRSVSWYQQTPGQGLQFLFEYFSETQRNKGNFPGRFSGRQFSNSRSEMNVSTLELGDSALYLCASSLEPGGGNTIYFGEGSWLTVV.

Here the CDR3 reads CASSRSNGNTEAFF. The V gene is TRBV3-1, the J gene TRBJ1-1. The CDR3 runs 14 residues. Looked up from germline, CDR1 is LGHDT and CDR2 is YNNKEL (reference sequence).

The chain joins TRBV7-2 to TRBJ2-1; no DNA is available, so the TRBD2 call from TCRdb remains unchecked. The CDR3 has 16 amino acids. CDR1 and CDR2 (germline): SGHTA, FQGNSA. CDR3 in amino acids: CASSLEGLGSRFEQFF.

CDR3 residues: CASSYVGFEQYF. The chain links TRBV6-2 or TRBV6-3 to TRBJ2-7. CDR1 and CDR2 from the germline V gene are MNHEY and SVGEGT. The CDR3 sequence is 12 residues long.

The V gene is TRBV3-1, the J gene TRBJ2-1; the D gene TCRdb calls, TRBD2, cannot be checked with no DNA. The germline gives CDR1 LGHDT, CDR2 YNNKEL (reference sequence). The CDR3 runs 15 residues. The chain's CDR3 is CASSQSGRGSNEQFF.

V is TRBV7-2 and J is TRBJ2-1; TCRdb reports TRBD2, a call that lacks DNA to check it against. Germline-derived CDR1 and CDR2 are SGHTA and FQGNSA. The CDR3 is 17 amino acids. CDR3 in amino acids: CASSTGLGGARGNEQFF.

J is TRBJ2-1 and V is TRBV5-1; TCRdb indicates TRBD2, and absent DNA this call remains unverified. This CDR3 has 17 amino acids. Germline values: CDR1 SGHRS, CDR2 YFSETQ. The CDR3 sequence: CASSLGLAGKSYNEQFF.

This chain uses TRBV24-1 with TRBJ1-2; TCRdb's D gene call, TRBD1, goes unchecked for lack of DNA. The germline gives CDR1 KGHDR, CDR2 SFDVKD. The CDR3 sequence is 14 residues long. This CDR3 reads CATRGHGVPSGYTF.

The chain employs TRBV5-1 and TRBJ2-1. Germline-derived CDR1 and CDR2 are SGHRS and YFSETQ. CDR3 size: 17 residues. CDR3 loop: CASSWGIGGSSYNEQFF.

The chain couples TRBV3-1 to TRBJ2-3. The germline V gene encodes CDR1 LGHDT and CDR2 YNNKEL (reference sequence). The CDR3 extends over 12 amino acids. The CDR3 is CASSAATDTQYF.

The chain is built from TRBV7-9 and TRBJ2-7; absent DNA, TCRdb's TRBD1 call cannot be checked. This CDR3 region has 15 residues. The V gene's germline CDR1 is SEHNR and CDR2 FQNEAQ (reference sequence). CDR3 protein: CASSPGQGGVDEQYF.

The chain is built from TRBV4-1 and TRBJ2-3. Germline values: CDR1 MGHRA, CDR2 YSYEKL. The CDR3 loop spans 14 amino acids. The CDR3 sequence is CASSQSLIGDTQYF.